This TCR beta chain stems from a study of preoperative IRX-2 immunotherapy in early breast cancer. This CDR3 has 15 residues. Between the trimmed V and J ends, which lost 3 bases and 2 bases, there was a span of 12 bases. Germline CDR1 SGHNT, CDR2 YENEEA. The treatment is: preoperative locoregional IRX-2 cytokine immunotherapy. Patients received preoperative, locoregional IRX-2 cytokine immunotherapy in a phase Ib study. The assay was immunoSEQ multiplex PCR, and TCRdb's table has in-frame clones only and misses some. Of about 6,200 clones detected, 70% to 80% appear once; the ten largest clones hold around 18%.

The chain uses TRBV11-3 and TRBJ2-3; D may be TRBD2 (5 bases). Sequenced material: tumor tissue, taken before IRX-2 immunotherapy. The source is a human donor with breast cancer. Written as DNA, the CDR3 is TGTGCCAGCAGCTTCGGGGTTGTAAACACAGATACGCAGTATTTT. Its protein product is CASSFGVVNTDTQYF.